These T cell receptor beta chains were read from a single sample in a study of T cell repertoires in cytomegalovirus infection. One entry per CDR3 protein, called by TCRdb with MiXCR from the reads. Of roughly 320,000 distinct CDR3 sequences listed, around 9.6% were seen once; the top ten hold less than 3%. Material for sequencing was PBMCs. The receptors were sampled from a human donor in good health (CMV status not recorded). Some clones in this sample may be carry-over from other donors' samples. CDR3s include the opening cysteine and the closing phenylalanine or tryptophan. The D gene is left open where the match is weak. Clone size is given for some rows only: seen once, a few or many times, or a class if the clone is expanded.

v_call	d_call	j_call	clone_size	cdr3_nt	cdr3_aa
TRBV7-9	.	TRBJ1-4	.	TGTGCCAGCAGCTTACTTTCGGGAGAAGAAAAACTGTTTTTT	CASSLLSGEEKLFF
TRBV29-1	TRBD1	TRBJ2-2	many	TGCAGCGTTGAAGGGACAGGGGGCTCCGGGGAGCTGTTTTTT	CSVEGTGGSGELFF
TRBV7-9	.	TRBJ2-3	many	TGTGCCAGCAGCCCATTCAGCGGCACAGATACGCAGTATTTT	CASSPFSGTDTQYF
TRBV5-5	.	TRBJ1-1	.	TGTGCCAGCAGCTGGGACCCGGACAGTTACACTGAAGCTTTCTTT	CASSWDPDSYTEAFF
TRBV6-6	.	TRBJ2-1	many	TGTGCCAGCAGTTACTCGATCCTGGGAGGCGGGGTTCGCCACAATGAGCAGTTCTTC	CASSYSILGGGVRHNEQFF
TRBV6-2/TRBV6-3	.	TRBJ1-1	many	TGTGCCAGCAGCCCGGACTTTTCGAACACTGAAGCTTTCTTT	CASSPDFSNTEAFF
TRBV2	.	TRBJ2-3	once	TGTGCCAGCAGTGATCTCCGTTCGGGCCTAGGGGATACGCAGTATTTT	CASSDLRSGLGDTQYF
TRBV28	.	TRBJ1-4	many	TGTGCCAGCAATACTATTCCGGACAGTCCTAATGAAAAACTGTTTTTT	CASNTIPDSPNEKLFF
TRBV14	.	TRBJ1-2	many	TGTGCCAGCAGCCAAGAGAGGAAGGGGCCCTATGGCTACACCTTC	CASSQERKGPYGYTF
TRBV20-1	TRBD2	TRBJ2-7	.	TGCAGTGCTAGACAACCCGGGACTAGCGGGGGGGGCTCCTACGAGCAGTACTTC	CSARQPGTSGGGSYEQYF
TRBV6-6	.	TRBJ1-5	.	TGTGCCAGCAGTTACGAGGGGCGCGGCAATCAGCCCCAGCATTTT	CASSYEGRGNQPQHF
TRBV14	.	TRBJ1-6	few	TGTGCCAGCAGCCAGGGTAATTCACCCCTCCACTTT	CASSQGNSPLHF
TRBV3-1	.	TRBJ2-2	.	TGTGCCAGCAGCCAAGCAGGGCCCGGGGAGCTGTTTTTT	CASSQAGPGELFF
TRBV6-5	.	TRBJ2-1	many	TGTGCCAGCAGTCCGGACCCGGGGGTTATTTACAATGAGCAGTTCTTC	CASSPDPGVIYNEQFF
TRBV28	.	TRBJ1-1	once	TGTGCCAGCATCGTCGCGCAGAGCACTGAAGCTTTCTTT	CASIVAQSTEAFF
TRBV3-1	TRBD1	TRBJ1-2	few	TGTGCCAGCAGCCAAGATAGGGGGACAGGGAATGGCTACACCTTC	CASSQDRGTGNGYTF
TRBV7-3	.	TRBJ2-2	many	TGTGCCAGCAGCTCAACGGGGGCAGGTACAGCGAACACCGGGGAGCTGTTTTTT	CASSSTGAGTANTGELFF
TRBV20-1	.	TRBJ1-2	many	TGCAGTGCTCCTCAGGGTGGAGGCTACACCTTC	CSAPQGGGYTF
TRBV27	.	TRBJ1-5	many	TGTGCCAGCAGTCCGCCCGGCTTGGGCAATCAGCCCCAGCATTTT	CASSPPGLGNQPQHF
TRBV28	TRBD1	TRBJ1-2	many	TGTGCCAGCAGCCAACAGGGGGGTGGCACCTTC	CASSQQGGGTF
TRBV11-1	.	TRBJ2-2	few	TGTGCCAGCAGCTTAGCCGACTCTAACACCGGGGAGCTGTTTTTT	CASSLADSNTGELFF
TRBV7-2	TRBD1	TRBJ1-5	many	TGTGCCAGCAGCTTGACAGGGGGCAATCAGCCCCAGCATTTT	CASSLTGGNQPQHF
TRBV4-3	TRBD1	TRBJ2-2	many	TGCGCCAGCAGCCACCTACAGGGGGCGGCCGGGGAGCTGTTTTTT	CASSHLQGAAGELFF
TRBV6-2/TRBV6-3	TRBD1	TRBJ2-6	many	TGTGCCAGCAGTTACGCCAGGGGGGGGGCCAACGTCCTGACTTTC	CASSYARGGANVLTF
TRBV28	TRBD1	TRBJ1-2	many	TGTGCCAGCAGTTTAGAGGGACAGTATGGCTACACCTTC	CASSLEGQYGYTF
TRBV7-6	.	TRBJ1-2	many	TGTGCCAGCAGCCAAGACCGTCGGGGCTACACCTTC	CASSQDRRGYTF
TRBV20-1	.	TRBJ1-5	few	TGCAGTGCTAGCCAAACCGGGACAAGCAATCAGCCCCAGCATTTT	CSASQTGTSNQPQHF
TRBV20-1	TRBD1	TRBJ1-2	many	TGCAGTGCTAGCCCCCCGGGACAGGGTTTCTATGGCTACACCTTC	CSASPPGQGFYGYTF
TRBV6-5	.	TRBJ2-5	many	TGTGCCAGCAGTTACTCCGGGACCCAAGAGACCCAGTACTTC	CASSYSGTQETQYF
TRBV19	TRBD1	TRBJ2-1	.	TGTGCCAGTAGACCGGGACAGGGGTGGAATGAGCAGTTCTTC	CASRPGQGWNEQFF
TRBV7-9	TRBD2	TRBJ2-3	many	TGTGCCAGCAGCTCGGGACTAGTCCTTTCTAGCACAGATACGCAGTATTTT	CASSSGLVLSSTDTQYF
TRBV7-2	TRBD1	TRBJ2-1	many	TGTGCCAGCAGCCCCGGACAGGGGTATAGCAATGAGCAGTTCTTC	CASSPGQGYSNEQFF
TRBV7-2	.	TRBJ2-3	many	TGTGCCAGCAGCTTAGCGGGCCGATCAAATACGCAGTATTTT	CASSLAGRSNTQYF
TRBV20-1	TRBD2	TRBJ2-3	.	TGCAGTGCTAGAGATCGCGCGGGGGGGCTTACAGATACGCAGTATTTT	CSARDRAGGLTDTQYF
TRBV20-1	TRBD1	TRBJ1-2	.	TGCAGTGCTACGGACAGGGGGCCGGGGGGCTACACCTTC	CSATDRGPGGYTF
TRBV20-1	.	TRBJ2-5	few	TGCAGCGCCGGACAGTACCAAGAGACCCAGTACTTC	CSAGQYQETQYF
TRBV19	.	TRBJ1-5	.	TGTGCCAGTATCGACAGGTCATATAGCAATCAGCCCCAGCATTTT	CASIDRSYSNQPQHF
TRBV2	TRBD1	TRBJ1-6	.	TGTGCCAGCAGTGTTGGCAGGGGGAATTCACCCCTCCACTTT	CASSVGRGNSPLHF